A selection of T cell receptor beta chains follows, all from one sample in a study of T cell changes during pregnancy in multiple sclerosis. Only in-frame clones appear in the TCRdb table, and some are missing; sequencing was by immunoSEQ multiplex PCR. The sample has approximately 110,000 clones, roughly 90% seen once. The sample here was peripheral blood, taken in the third trimester of pregnancy. These receptors were taken from a female donor with multiple sclerosis, enrolled in a pregnancy study. Both conserved end residues are part of each CDR3. A D gene is named only where the DNA matches it firmly. Some rows have no size entry. The others give once, few or many, or a class for an expanded clone.

>TRBV27|-|-|TRBJ1-2
TGTGCCAGCAGCCCAGAATTCAGGGTTAACTATGGCTACACCTTC
CASSPEFRVNYGYTF
>TRBV5-1|-|-|TRBJ1-2
TGCGCCAGCAGCCCTAATACAGGGCAGGGTGGCTACACCTTC
CASSPNTGQGGYTF
>TRBV5-1|-|TRBD1|TRBJ2-7
TGCGCCAGCAGCCCCCAGACAGGGGCGGGATACGAGCAGTACTTC
CASSPQTGAGYEQYF
>TRBV6-1|-|-|TRBJ2-7
TGTGCCAGTGGGTCGGGGACTGTCGGGTCCGAGCAGTACTTC
CASGSGTVGSEQYF
>TRBV30|few|-|TRBJ1-5
TGTGCCTGGAGCCCGGGGGTTCAGCCCCAGCATTTT
CAWSPGVQPQHF
>TRBV28|-|TRBD1|TRBJ2-7
TGTGCCAGCAGACCCACAGGGGGCCCACTTTACGAGCAGTACTTC
CASRPTGGPLYEQYF
>TRBV29-1|-|TRBD1|TRBJ1-2
TGCAGCGTTGAAGGCGGACAGGGGTACTATGGCTACACCTTC
CSVEGGQGYYGYTF
>TRBV12-5|-|TRBD2|TRBJ2-2
TGTGCTAGTGGTTTGGTACTGGGACTAGACACCGGGGAGCTGTTTTTT
CASGLVLGLDTGELFF
>TRBV2|once|TRBD2|TRBJ2-3
TGTGCCAGCAGTGAAAGGCGGGGGGGAGCAGATACGCAGTATTTT
CASSERRGGADTQYF
>TRBV27|-|TRBD2|TRBJ2-3
TGTGCCAGCAGTTTATCTACTAGCGGGGGTTCAGATACGCAGTATTTT
CASSLSTSGGSDTQYF
>TRBV7-8|-|-|TRBJ2-2
TGTGCCAGCAGCTTCCCGGGAGCCGGGGAGCTGTTTTTT
CASSFPGAGELFF
>TRBV28|-|-|TRBJ1-5
TGTGCCAGCAGCCGGCGGGGAGGGGTTAGCAATCAGCCCCAGCATTTT
CASSRRGGVSNQPQHF
>TRBV6-5|-|-|TRBJ1-5
TGTGCCAGCTCGACAGGAGTTCAGCCCCAGCATTTT
CASSTGVQPQHF
>TRBV6-6|-|-|TRBJ1-3
TGTGCCAGCAGCTCGACAAGGTCTGGAAACACCATATATTTT
CASSSTRSGNTIYF
>TRBV5-1|-|TRBD1|TRBJ2-7
TGCGCCAGCAGCTTGGGACAGGGCAACGAGCAGTACTTC
CASSLGQGNEQYF
>TRBV6-1|once|TRBD2|TRBJ2-2
TGTGCCAGCAGTGAAGTCAGCGGGAGGGCGCGTACCGGGGAGCTGTTTTTT
CASSEVSGRARTGELFF
>TRBV15|few|-|TRBJ1-6
TGTGCCACCAGCAGAGATCGAGGAACAAGTAATTCACCCCTCCACTTT
CATSRDRGTSNSPLHF
>TRBV2|-|TRBD2|TRBJ2-7
TGTGCCGCCTCGCCCGGGACTAGCGGGAAGTACGAGCAGTACTTC
CAASPGTSGKYEQYF
>TRBV25-1|-|-|TRBJ1-1
TGTGCCAGCAGTGCCCGGACATCGAACACTGAAGCTTTCTTT
CASSARTSNTEAFF
>TRBV18|-|TRBD1|TRBJ1-1
TGTGCCAGCTCACCACGAGAGACAGGGGGCTTCATGAACACTGAAGCTTTCTTT
CASSPRETGGFMNTEAFF
>TRBV18|-|-|TRBJ1-5
TGTGCCAGCTCACCGGAGGGATACAGCAATCAGCCCCAGCATTTT
CASSPEGYSNQPQHF
>TRBV7-9|-|-|TRBJ2-3
TGTGCCAGCAGCTCTACGGACAGACGAACGACAGATACGCAGTATTTT
CASSSTDRRTTDTQYF
>TRBV5-4|-|-|TRBJ1-4
TGTGCCAGCAGCTTGGGGGCAGCCTCTAATGAAAAACTGTTTTTT
CASSLGAASNEKLFF
>TRBV5-1|-|-|TRBJ2-2
TGCGCCAGCAGCTTGGTCCCAGCGGGTTCCACCGGGGAGCTGTTTTTT
CASSLVPAGSTGELFF
>TRBV15|-|-|TRBJ1-1
TGTGCCACCAGGGTGGCGCGGGACACTGAAGCTTTCTTT
CATRVARDTEAFF
>TRBV7-3|-|-|TRBJ2-5
TGTGCCAGCAGCTTTCAGGGGCAAGAGACCCAGTACTTC
CASSFQGQETQYF
>TRBV7-3|-|TRBD1|TRBJ2-6
TGTGCCAGCAGCCGAAGACAGGGATGGAGCTCTGGGGCCAACGTCCTGACTTTC
CASSRRQGWSSGANVLTF
>TRBV18|-|TRBD1|TRBJ2-3
TGTGCCAGCTTTCGGGGACAGGGCGCAGATACGCAGTATTTT
CASFRGQGADTQYF
>TRBV29-1|-|TRBD1|TRBJ1-2
TGCAGCGTTGTTATTCCCGGGACAGGGGGCTATGGCTACACCTTC
CSVVIPGTGGYGYTF
>TRBV6-5|few|-|TRBJ1-1
TGTGCCAGCAGTTCGGTCATCACAGGGAACACTGAAGCTTTCTTT
CASSSVITGNTEAFF
>TRBV5-4|-|-|TRBJ2-3
TGTGCCAGCAGCTTGGCCGGGGGAACAGATACGCAGTATTTT
CASSLAGGTDTQYF
>TRBV10-1|-|TRBD2|TRBJ2-1
TGCGCCAGCAGCTTATCGGCTAGCGGGGGATACAATGAGCAGTTCTTC
CASSLSASGGYNEQFF
>TRBV2|once|TRBD2|TRBJ2-3
TGTGCCAGCAATGGGGCGGGACTAGCGGGAACTAGCACAGATACGCAGTATTTT
CASNGAGLAGTSTDTQYF
>TRBV5-4|-|-|TRBJ2-1
TGTGCCAGCAGCTTTCCCGGGACTGGGTACAATGAGCAGTTCTTC
CASSFPGTGYNEQFF
>TRBV7-3|-|-|TRBJ2-6
TGTGCCAGCAGCTCTCGGGGACATCTCTCCTCTGGGGCCAACGTCCTGACTTTC
CASSSRGHLSSGANVLTF
>TRBV28|-|-|TRBJ1-5
TGTGCCAGCAGCCCCCCCGTTCAGCCCCAGCATTTT
CASSPPVQPQHF
>TRBV7-2|-|-|TRBJ2-3
TGTGCCAGCAGCCCAAGCCCGACTAGTGTTACGCAGTATTTT
CASSPSPTSVTQYF
>TRBV18|-|-|TRBJ1-4
TGTGCCAGCTCACCACGCAGGGGTGTTGATGAAAAACTGTTTTTT
CASSPRRGVDEKLFF
>TRBV7-3|-|-|TRBJ1-1
TGTGCCAGCAGCGTCCAGGGAGGCGGCACTGAAGCTTTCTTT
CASSVQGGGTEAFF
>TRBV9|-|-|TRBJ1-2
TGTGCCAGCAGCAGGGGTCTGGACTATGGCTACACCTTC
CASSRGLDYGYTF
>TRBV6-5|once|-|TRBJ1-1
TGTGCCAGCAGTTACACCTTAGACACGGACACTGAAGCTTTCTTT
CASSYTLDTDTEAFF
>TRBV7-2|-|-|TRBJ1-2
TGTGCCAGCAGCTTAGGAGGCAGCTTCAACTATGGCTACACCTTC
CASSLGGSFNYGYTF
>TRBV6-1|-|-|TRBJ1-2
TGTGCCAGCAGCCCCGGGGGGGCGAACTATGGCTACACCTTC
CASSPGGANYGYTF
>TRBV9|-|-|TRBJ2-1
TGTGCCAGCAGCGTTGAGATAGCGGAATACAATGAGCAGTTCTTC
CASSVEIAEYNEQFF
>TRBV23-1|-|TRBD1|TRBJ1-2
TGCGCCAGCAGTCAATCTGTATTCGGGCAGGGGGCGTCGGACTATGGCTACACCTTC
CASSQSVFGQGASDYGYTF
>TRBV30|few|-|TRBJ1-1
TGTGCCTGGGGGCGGTGGGGACTTGAAGCTTTCTTT
CAWGRWGLEAFF
>TRBV30|-|-|TRBJ1-5
TGTGCCTGGAGTCCTGGGACTTCAGTTAGCAATCAGCCCCAGCATTTT
CAWSPGTSVSNQPQHF
>TRBV6-5|-|-|TRBJ2-7
TGTGCCAGCAGTTACCGACAGGGAGGATCCTACGAGCAGTACTTC
CASSYRQGGSYEQYF
>TRBV21-1|-|-|TRBJ1-1
TGTGCCAGCAGCAGCTACACCGGGACAGCGAACACTGAAGCTTTCTTT
CASSSYTGTANTEAFF
>TRBV7-9|-|TRBD1|TRBJ1-1
TGTGCCAGCAGCTTAACCCCGGGACAGGGTGGACGAGGAGCTTTCTTT
CASSLTPGQGGRGAFF
>TRBV7-3|-|TRBD2|TRBJ2-1
TGTGCCAGCAGCTCAACTAGCGGGGGGGCGGGTGAGCAGTTCTTC
CASSSTSGGAGEQFF